This TCR beta chain is drawn from a study of shared T cell receptors in the human thymus. The CDR3 has 15 residues. Trimming removed 8 bases at V and 7 bases at J, with 21 bases between. Germline CDR1 reads ENHRY; CDR2 reads SYGVKD. Generated by immunoSEQ multiplex PCR, the TCRdb table keeps only in-frame clones and is missing some. This table has some 700,000 clones, 85% to 90% appearing once. This same sample was also part of a study on human thymus T cells. That publication notes: Infants served as donors; they were healthy and Finnish and were having corrective surgery for congenital heart defects. Thymic material originated from resections removed in the course of corrective heart surgery. Thymic and blood repertoires appeared to display a bias in their usage of V and J genes. Thymic TCR repertoires of unrelated people reportedly overlapped highly.

The sequencing sample was made of thymocytes. The receptor was isolated from a boy in the first two years of life with a congenital heart defect. This rearrangement joins TRBV10-3 to TRBJ2-1, with D tentatively TRBD1 (6 bases). The CDR3 is CAIGGSQGEGNEQFF. The CDR3, as DNA: TGTGCCATCGGAGGTTCACAGGGTGAGGGTAATGAGCAGTTCTTC.